The 14 T cell receptor beta chains given below trace back to one sample, sequenced in a study of T-cell memory formation after mild COVID-19. TCRdb re-analysed the 5' RACE reads in MiXCR, keeping a single row per CDR3 protein. The top ten clones hold around 11% of a sample with under 650,000 distinct CDR3 sequences, roughly 18% of them seen once. The sequenced material came from PBMCs or a T cell subset sorted from them (not recorded which). The receptors come from an adult woman who had mild COVID-19 (a few samples of this study predate the infection). Cell type and time point are not known.

The V and J genes are TRBV7-3 and TRBJ2-7; TRBD1 matches at 9 bases. This CDR3 is 15 amino acids long. The germline CDR1 and CDR2 sequences are SGHTA and FQGTGA. V shed 2 bases, J shed 4 bases, and the junction held 6 bases outside the gene matches. The CDR3 reads CASSLSSGTGYEQYF. Here the CDR3 DNA reads TGTGCCAGCAGCTTATCCTCCGGGACAGGGTACGAGCAGTACTTC. Supplemented by reference TRBV7-3 and TRBJ2-7, the full variable domain reads GAGVSQTPSNKVTEKGKYVELRCDPISGHTALYWYRQSLGQGPEFLIYFQGTGAADDSGLPNDRFFAVRPEGSVSTLKIQRTERGDSAVYLCASSLSSGTGYEQYFGPGTRLTVT.

The rearrangement joins TRBV4-1 to TRBJ2-7; D not certain. The CDR3 runs 16 residues. With 4 bases removed from V and 0 bases from J, the gap between germline ends came to 16 bases. Germline CDR1 is MGHRA and CDR2 is YSYEKL. CDR3 sequence (DNA): TGCGCCAGCAGCCGGCAGCCGCTCCCGGGCTCCTACGAGCAGTACTTC. Protein product: CASSRQPLPGSYEQYF.

The chain is built from TRBV19 and TRBJ2-1, with TRBD1 matching over 9 bases. V trimming: 5 bases; J trimming: 6 bases; junction bases outside the gene matches: 17. Germline-derived CDR1 and CDR2 are LNHDA and SQIVND (reference sequence). CDR3 size: 18 residues. The CDR3 sequence: CASSHRPGTGIAGNEQFF. CDR3 bases: TGTGCCAGTAGTCACCGTCCCGGGACAGGGATCGCGGGCAATGAGCAGTTCTTC. The full variable domain, rest sourced from reference TRBV19 and TRBJ2-1, is DGGITQSPKYLFRKEGQNVTLSCEQNLNHDAMYWYRQDPGQGLRLIYYSQIVNDFQKGDIAEGYSVSREKKESFPLTVTSAQKNPTAFYLCASSHRPGTGIAGNEQFFGPGTRLTVL.

This rearrangement joins TRBV6-2 or TRBV6-3 to TRBJ2-2, with a weak D call TRBD2 (6 bases). V gave up 6 bases and J gave up 7 bases, with 9 bases separating them. Germline lookup yields CDR1 MNHEY and CDR2 SVGEGT. The CDR3 is 12 amino acids. Here the CDR3 DNA reads TGTGCCAGCAGATGGGGGGTCGGGGAGCTGTTTTTT. It translates to CASRWGVGELFF.

The V call is TRBV7-9, the J call TRBJ2-7; D unresolved. The CDR3 is 13 amino acids. Trimming took off 5 bases at V and 3 bases at J, with 11 bases between the two ends. Germline lookup yields CDR1 SEHNR and CDR2 FQNEAQ (reference sequence). DNA of the CDR3: TGTGCCAGCAGCGTCAAGTCTGACTACGAGCAGTACTTC. Translating gives CASSVKSDYEQYF.

This rearrangement joins TRBV12-3 or TRBV12-4 to TRBJ2-5; TRBD2 matches 13 bases. The CDR3 is made up of 17 amino acids. Germline trimming cut 5 bases from V and 5 bases from J; bases unmatched to any gene: 11. The CDR3 sequence: CASSRTSGGTPRETQYF. The CDR3 nucleotides read TGTGCCAGCAGTCGGACTAGCGGGGGAACTCCCAGGGAGACCCAGTACTTC.

The table lists this clonotype with a few counts. This chain connects TRBV6-4 to TRBJ1-2; TRBD1 agrees at 7 bases. The V and J ends lost 8 bases and 4 bases, in that order; junction bases with no gene match: 7. CDR1 is MRHNA, CDR2 SNTAGT, per germline. The CDR3 consists of 13 residues. The CDR3 nucleotides read TGTGCCAGCGCCGAGGGGGCGGCCTATGGCTACACCTTC. It yields the protein CASAEGAAYGYTF.

The J gene is TRBJ2-1, the V gene TRBV10-3; D unresolved. Germline V gene lookup returns CDR1 ENHRY and CDR2 SYGVKD. V dropped 3 bases and J dropped 4 bases, with 7 bases sitting between them. The CDR3 has 13 amino acids. DNA for the CDR3: TGTGCCATCAGTGAACAGCAATACAATGAGCAGTTCTTC. Its protein is CAISEQQYNEQFF.

This clonotype was seen more than once but under ten times. This rearrangement joins TRBV19 to TRBJ2-6; the D gene is possibly TRBD2 (6 bases). The CDR3 contains 18 residues. Germline V gene data show CDR1 as LNHDA and CDR2 as SQIVND (reference sequence). The V gene lost 7 bases and the J gene lost 0 bases, with 19 bases spanning the gap. Here the CDR3 DNA reads TGTGCCAGTAACCTCCGGGACTGGTCTTACTCTGGGGCCAACGTCCTGACTTTC. Its translation is CASNLRDWSYSGANVLTF.

This clonotype has more than one count but fewer than ten. The rearrangement links TRBV12-3 or TRBV12-4 to TRBJ1-1; D is ambiguous. CDR3 length equals 15 residues. Trimming left V 10 bases short and J 5 bases short, with 23 bases between. The CDR3 coding sequence is TGTGCCACCGCTAATGGGGTGCAACAGAAGACTGAAGCTTTCTTT. Translating gives CATANGVQQKTEAFF.

This clonotype was picked up a small number of times. The rearrangement uses TRBV18 and TRBJ1-2; a weak D match, TRBD1 (6 bases). With 2 bases removed from V and 3 bases from J, the gap between germline ends came to 13 bases. Germline CDR1 and CDR2: KGHSH and LQKENI. The CDR3 is 15 residues long. CDR3 sequence: CASSPSAQGDYGYTF. CDR3 coding DNA: TGTGCCAGCTCACCAAGCGCACAGGGTGACTATGGCTACACCTTC.

In its sample, this clonotype was seen many times. CDR3: CASSSPGTTQYF. CDR3 DNA: TGTGCCAGCAGTTCCCCGGGAACTACGCAGTATTTT. This chain connects TRBV6-6 to TRBJ2-3; weak D call: TRBD2 (5 bases). The CDR3 consists of 12 residues. The V and J ends lost 4 bases and 8 bases respectively, with 10 bases between them. Germline CDR1 is MNHNY and CDR2 is SVGAGI (reference sequence).

The chain recombines TRBV24-1 with TRBJ2-5, with 9 bases aligning to TRBD1. CDR3 length: 15 residues. V lost 4 bases and J lost 5; bases outside the gene matches: 7. Germline lookup yields CDR1 KGHDR and CDR2 SFDVKD. CDR3 sequence: CATSEDRGRVETQYF. CDR3 DNA: TGTGCCACCAGTGAGGACAGGGGACGTGTGGAGACCCAGTACTTC.

The chain combines TRBV20-1 with TRBJ1-2; no definite D call. This CDR3 contains 12 residues. Germline CDR1 DFQATT, CDR2 SNEGSKA (reference sequence). The CDR3 DNA sequence: TGCAGCTGGAGGGAGATAAACTATGGCTACACCTTC. This translates into CSWREINYGYTF.